The clone carrying this T cell receptor beta chain was counted between two and nine times. These data are taken from a study of blood T cell repertoires in COVID-19. About the study: The study drew acute and convalescent COVID-19 samples from the United States, Italy and Spain. Sources were T cells, B-cell-depleted T cells, or PBMCs; the material itself was cDNA or gDNA.

The protocol was immunoSEQ multiplex PCR, while the TCRdb copy is restricted to in-frame clones and leaves out a portion. The profile shows about 65,000 clones, roughly nine tenths of them singletons. The CDR3 totals 15 residues. From germline, CDR1 is MNHNY and CDR2 SVGAGI (reference sequence). After removal of 5 bases from V and 3 bases from J, the junction contained 7 bases not matched to a gene. The sample was peripheral blood. The J gene is TRBJ2-7, the V gene TRBV6-6; TRBD1 matches at 10 bases. This clonotype originated in a man aged 60 to 75 with acute or convalescent COVID-19. The CDR3 nucleotides are TGTGCCAGCAGTACCCAGACAGGGGGCTTCTACGAGCAGTACTTC. This codes for CASSTQTGGFYEQYF.